What follows are 32 T cell receptor beta chains derived from one specimen sequenced in a study of human T cells and chemical hapten exposure. Time point given: pre-sensitization, week 0. The treatment: therapeutic diphenylcyclopropenone sensitization with weekly scalp DPC. One entry per CDR3 protein, called by TCRdb with MiXCR from the RACE reads. The table shows roughly 51,000 distinct CDR3 sequences, with roughly 10% occurring only once. The sequencing used whole blood, collected in connection with sensitization to the hapten diphenylcyclopropenone (DPC). These receptors were collected from a man in his forties with alopecia areata. Some clones in this sample may be carry-over from other donors' samples.

The table lists this clonotype with many counts. The chain couples TRBV28 to TRBJ2-5, with 7 bases that match TRBD2. Losses at the gene ends were 3 bases for V and 3 bases for J; bases not matched to a gene: 4. CDR1 MDHEN and CDR2 SYDVKM come from the germline V gene. This CDR3 has 14 amino acids. This chain's CDR3 is CASSFIGRKETQYF. The CDR3 bases are TGTGCCAGCAGTTTTATCGGGAGGAAAGAGACCCAGTACTTC.

There are many counts of this clonotype. The chain links TRBV3-1 to TRBJ1-1, with D unresolved. The V gene's germline CDR1 is LGHDT and CDR2 YNNKEL (reference sequence). The germline V and J ends were trimmed by 1 base and 4 bases, with 4 bases remaining between them. This CDR3 is 12 amino acids long. CDR3 in amino acids: CASSQVGTEAFF. The CDR3 DNA reads as TGTGCCAGCAGCCAAGTGGGCACTGAAGCTTTCTTT.

This clonotype was detected many times. The J gene is TRBJ1-1, the V gene TRBV7-9; D is uncertain. CDR1 and CDR2 from the germline V gene are SEHNR and FQNEAQ (reference sequence). V gave up 1 base and J gave up 8 bases, with 11 bases separating them. This CDR3 has 13 amino acids. The DNA of the CDR3 is TGTGCCAGCAGCTTAGGAAGCCTAGCGGAAGCTTTCTTT. As protein: CASSLGSLAEAFF.

The sample holds a few counts of this clonotype. The gene calls are TRBV20-1 and TRBJ2-7; D is ambiguous. CDR1 DFQATT and CDR2 SNEGSKA come from the germline V gene (reference sequence). Between the trimmed V and J ends, which lost 3 bases and 4 bases, there was a span of 4 bases. CDR3 length: 10 amino acids. The CDR3 DNA is TGCAGTGCTAGGTCGTACGAGCAGTACTTC. Translation: CSARSYEQYF.

This clonotype was counted between two and nine times. This chain joins TRBV28 and TRBJ1-5; 8 bases fit TRBD1. The CDR3 extends over 13 amino acids. V shed 6 bases and J 5 bases; nucleotides not matched to a gene: 3. Germline V lookup: CDR1 MDHEN, CDR2 SYDVKM. CDR3 DNA: TGTGCCAGCAGCCCGGACAGGGATCAGCCCCAGCATTTT. It codes for CASSPDRDQPQHF.

Many counts were recorded for this clonotype. This sequence joins TRBV11-2 and TRBJ2-7; D might be TRBD1 (5 bases). The germline gives CDR1 SGHAT, CDR2 FQNNGV. Trimming cost V 5 bases and J 5 bases, with 13 bases left between them. The CDR3 extends over 13 amino acids. The DNA for the CDR3 is TGTGCCAGCAGCCCTTCGACAGTCAACGAGCAGTACTTC. It specifies CASSPSTVNEQYF. The whole variable domain, filled in from reference TRBV11-2 and TRBJ2-7, reads EAGVAQSPRYKIIEKRQSVAFWCNPISGHATLYWYQQILGQGPKLLIQFQNNGVVDDSQLPKDRFSAERLKGVDSTLKIQPAKLEDSAVYLCASSPSTVNEQYFGPGTRLTVT.

The chain joins TRBV12-3 or TRBV12-4 to TRBJ2-3; TRBD1 agrees at 9 bases. V was clipped by 5 bases and J by 3 bases; unmatched bases: 6. The CDR3 totals 15 residues. CDR3 sequence (DNA): TGTGCCAGCAGTAAGACAGGGGGAATGACAGATACGCAGTATTTT. It translates to CASSKTGGMTDTQYF.

V gene TRBV25-1 combines with J gene TRBJ2-7, with D tentatively TRBD1 (6 bases). CDR3 length equals 12 residues. V was cut by 7 bases and J by 0 bases, with 7 bases left in between. The germline gives CDR1 MGHDK, CDR2 SYGVNS. CDR3 sequence: CASMGASYEQYF. CDR3 nucleotides: TGTGCCAGCATGGGGGCCTCCTACGAGCAGTACTTC.

The chain links TRBV3-1 to TRBJ2-7; 7 nucleotides align to TRBD2. Trimming at V came to 0 bases and at J to 1 base, leaving 6 bases not matched to a gene. The CDR3 extends over 16 amino acids. The V gene's germline CDR1 is LGHDT and CDR2 YNNKEL (reference sequence). CDR3 coding DNA: TGTGCCAGCAGCCAAGAAGGGAGGGTCAGATCCTACGAGCAGTACTTC. This gives the protein CASSQEGRVRSYEQYF.

This clonotype was recorded a few times. The V gene is TRBV20-1, the J gene TRBJ1-1, with unresolved D. Trimming stripped 3 bases from V and 0 bases from J, with 14 bases between. The CDR3 length is 15 residues. Germline CDR1 reads DFQATT; CDR2 reads SNEGSKA (reference sequence). The CDR3 nucleotides read TGCAGTGCTAGTTTACCGGGCCTGATGAACACTGAAGCTTTCTTT. It is translated as CSASLPGLMNTEAFF.

This chain connects TRBV11-2 to TRBJ1-1; D gene unclear. Germline values: CDR1 SGHAT, CDR2 FQNNGV. Trimming took off 2 bases at V and 0 bases at J, with 10 bases between the two ends. This CDR3 is built from 15 residues. CDR3 sequence reads: CASSLHTELNTEAFF. For the CDR3, the DNA is TGTGCCAGCAGCTTACATACGGAATTGAACACTGAAGCTTTCTTT. Supplemented by reference TRBV11-2 and TRBJ1-1, the full variable domain reads EAGVAQSPRYKIIEKRQSVAFWCNPISGHATLYWYQQILGQGPKLLIQFQNNGVVDDSQLPKDRFSAERLKGVDSTLKIQPAKLEDSAVYLCASSLHTELNTEAFFGQGTRLTVV.

This clonotype was observed at least ten times. The gene calls are TRBV7-2 and TRBJ2-5, with 11 nucleotides matching TRBD2. Losses at the gene ends were 1 base for V and 5 bases for J; bases not matched to a gene: 9. The CDR3 totals 17 residues. The germline gives CDR1 SGHTA, CDR2 FQGNSA. This CDR3 is CASSLEGLAGGAETQYF. The CDR3 region has the DNA TGTGCCAGCAGCTTAGAGGGGTTAGCGGGAGGGGCCGAGACCCAGTACTTC.

This clonotype was counted a few times. This chain links TRBV27 with TRBJ1-2; D gene unclear. Germline V gene data show CDR1 as MNHEY and CDR2 as SMNVEV (reference sequence). Trimming shortened V by 4 bases and J by 2 bases, and 5 bases separated the two germline ends. The length of the CDR3 is 12 residues. CDR3 in DNA: TGTGCCAGCAGTTCACAGAACTATGGCTACACCTTC. Amino acid sequence: CASSSQNYGYTF.

This clonotype was counted only a few times. The chain recombines TRBV27 with TRBJ2-3; no definite D call. V lost 5 bases, J lost 0 bases, and 6 bases lay in between. The CDR3 has 13 residues. Germline V lookup: CDR1 MNHEY, CDR2 SMNVEV (reference sequence). Here the CDR3 DNA reads TGTGCCAGCAGTCATACTAGCACAGATACGCAGTATTTT. As protein: CASSHTSTDTQYF.

In this sample, this clonotype turned up a few times. The V and J genes are TRBV14 and TRBJ2-1, with D perhaps TRBD2 (5 bases). The CDR3 is 12 amino acids. The germline CDR1 and CDR2 sequences are SGHDN and FVKESK. Deletions cut 0 bases from V and 14 bases from J, with 11 bases between. CDR3 residues: CASSQDLRGKFF. The CDR3 DNA reads TGTGCCAGCAGCCAAGATCTACGAGGGAAGTTCTTC.

This clonotype was observed many times. The chain links TRBV20-1 to TRBJ2-3; D gene ambiguous. Germline V gene data show CDR1 as DFQATT and CDR2 as SNEGSKA (reference sequence). This CDR3 is 12 amino acids long. The CDR3 bases are TGCAGCGCCCTATGGGCAGCGGATACGCAGTATTTT. This translates into CSALWAADTQYF.

The chain has TRBV5-1 and TRBJ2-2; TRBD1 matches at 9 bases. V trimming: 4 bases; J trimming: 2 bases; junction bases outside the gene matches: 3. The CDR3 covers 15 residues. Germline values: CDR1 SGHRS, CDR2 YFSETQ. The CDR3 DNA reads as TGCGCCAGCAGCAACAGGGGGCGCAACACCGGGGAGCTGTTTTTT. Translating it yields CASSNRGRNTGELFF.

This clonotype was detected ten times or more. The chain uses TRBV29-1 and TRBJ2-7, with TRBD1 as a possible D gene (6 bases). The V end lost 5 bases, the J end lost 3 bases, and 11 bases lay between the germline ends. CDR1 and CDR2 from the germline V gene are SQVTM and ANQGSEA. This CDR3 is 12 amino acids long. The CDR3 DNA reads as TGCAGCGTTCGGAAGGACAGCTACGAGCAGTACTTC. The encoded protein is CSVRKDSYEQYF.

The chain joins TRBV12-3 or TRBV12-4 to TRBJ2-4, with D perhaps matching TRBD1 or TRBD2 (5 bases each). The CDR3 loop spans 16 amino acids. The V end lost 3 bases, the J end lost 1 base, and 13 bases lay between the germline ends. The DNA for the CDR3 is TGTGCCAGCAGTTTGGGTGGGACGGTGGCCAAAAACATTCAGTACTTC. Protein: CASSLGGTVAKNIQYF.

The chain uses TRBV18 and TRBJ2-1, with D possibly being TRBD1 (6 bases). This CDR3 region has 14 residues. Germline CDR1 and CDR2: KGHSH and LQKENI. V lost 0 bases, J lost 7 bases, and 10 bases lay in between. The CDR3 protein is CASSPPNRVNEQFF. In DNA, the CDR3 is TGTGCCAGCTCACCACCGAACAGGGTGAATGAGCAGTTCTTC.

The chain links TRBV9 to TRBJ1-1; the D is unclear. CDR1 and CDR2 (germline): SGDLS, YYNGEE. The CDR3 spans 13 residues. The V gene lost 0 bases and the J gene lost 3 bases, with 6 bases spanning the gap. The CDR3 here is CASSVGGDTEAFF. The DNA for the CDR3 is TGTGCCAGCAGCGTAGGAGGAGACACTGAAGCTTTCTTT.

This chain uses TRBV28 with TRBJ1-5; a possible D gene is TRBD1 (5 bases). Germline V gene sequence: CDR1 MDHEN, CDR2 SYDVKM. The V and J ends lost 8 bases and 2 bases respectively, with 13 bases between them. The CDR3 spans 14 residues. Written as DNA, the CDR3 is TGTGCCAGCGCCAAACAGGCCGGCAATCAGCCCCAGCATTTT. Translation gives CASAKQAGNQPQHF.

At least ten counts were recorded for this clonotype. V gene TRBV11-3 combines with J gene TRBJ2-3, with D unclear. The germline CDR1 and CDR2 sequences are SGHNT and YENEEA. The ends were cut back, 0 bases at V and 2 bases at J, with 12 bases in the middle. This CDR3 is built from 16 residues. CDR3 bases: TGTGCCAGCAGCTTAGACGCCGGGCTGGCCACAGATACGCAGTATTTT. Encoded protein: CASSLDAGLATDTQYF.

This clonotype was observed a handful of times. The V gene is TRBV6-2 or TRBV6-3, the J gene TRBJ1-1; D possibly corresponds to TRBD1 (6 bases). The germline V gene has CDR1 MNHEY and CDR2 SVGEGT. This CDR3 has 14 amino acids. V was pared by 3 bases and J by 4 bases, with 12 bases between. In nucleotides, the CDR3 is TGTGCCAGCAGTTATCCGGGGGCGCGCACTGAAGCTTTCTTT. It translates to CASSYPGARTEAFF.

This clonotype has a count of ten or more. This chain's CDR3 is CASSLGTANTEAFF. DNA for the CDR3: TGTGCCAGCAGTCTTGGGACGGCGAACACTGAAGCTTTCTTT. This chain joins TRBV6-6 and TRBJ1-1; a weak D match, TRBD1 (5 bases). V was pared by 5 bases and J by 1 base, with 11 bases between. CDR1 MNHNY and CDR2 SVGAGI come from the germline V gene (reference sequence). The length of the CDR3 is 14 residues.

There are a few counts of this clonotype. The V and J genes are TRBV20-1 and TRBJ2-7; 10 bases agree with TRBD1. Germline CDR1 and CDR2: DFQATT and SNEGSKA (reference sequence). The CDR3 is 14 amino acids. Losses at the gene ends were 3 bases for V and 6 bases for J; bases not matched to a gene: 8. The CDR3 region is CSARPPGQGSEQYF. CDR3 DNA sequence: TGCAGTGCTAGGCCTCCGGGACAGGGGAGCGAGCAGTACTTC.

Ten or more counts support this clonotype. The chain uses TRBV2 and TRBJ1-6; no firm D call. Germline V lookup: CDR1 SNHLY, CDR2 FYNNEI. CDR3 size: 16 residues. V was shortened by 1 base and J by 10 bases, with 17 bases between the two germline ends. This CDR3 is CASSEEGSRVGSPLHF. In nucleotides, the CDR3 is TGTGCCAGCAGTGAAGAGGGTTCAAGGGTTGGCTCACCCCTCCACTTT.

Concerning this clonotype itself: A read error may produce the germline difference seen at one junction end. V usage is TRBV19 and J usage is TRBJ2-7, with D unresolved. The CDR3 extends over 13 amino acids. Germline values: CDR1 LNHDA, CDR2 SQIVND (reference sequence). The CDR3 is CASSMNGPYEQHF. CDR3 in DNA: TGTGCCAGTAGTATGAACGGGCCCTACGAGCAGCACTTC.

At least ten counts were recorded for this clonotype. V is TRBV25-1 and J is TRBJ1-5; no clear D. Between the trimmed V and J ends, which lost 4 bases and 5 bases, there was a span of 6 bases. Germline CDR1 reads MGHDK; CDR2 reads SYGVNS. The CDR3 sequence is 12 residues long. The CDR3 is CASSVGDQPQHF. The CDR3, as DNA: TGTGCCAGCAGTGTTGGGGATCAGCCCCAGCATTTT. Drawing the rest from reference TRBV25-1 and TRBJ1-5, the complete variable domain is EADIYQTPRYLVIGTGKKITLECSQTMGHDKMYWYQQDPGMELHLIHYSYGVNSTEKGDLSSESTVSRIRTEHFPLTLESARPSHTSQYLCASSVGDQPQHFGDGTRLSIL.

The chain carries TRBV7-9 and TRBJ2-1; no definite D call. Trimming took off 5 bases at V and 5 bases at J, with 10 bases between the two ends. Germline lookup yields CDR1 SEHNR and CDR2 FQNEAQ (reference sequence). The CDR3 is 13 residues long. In DNA form, the CDR3 reads TGTGCCAGCAGCCTCCGACCGGACAATGAGCAGTTCTTC. As protein: CASSLRPDNEQFF.

The chain links TRBV28 to TRBJ2-1, with D perhaps matching TRBD1 (5 bases). This CDR3 spans 12 amino acids. Per the germline V gene, CDR1 is MDHEN and CDR2 is SYDVKM. The V and J ends lost 7 bases and 4 bases respectively, with 8 bases between them. The CDR3 loop reads CASNSGYNEQFF. CDR3 nucleotide sequence: TGTGCCAGCAACTCAGGGTACAATGAGCAGTTCTTC.

In this sample, this clonotype turned up a few times. The chain has TRBV25-1 and TRBJ1-6, with D possibly being TRBD1 (5 bases). This CDR3 region has 14 residues. Germline V CDR1 and CDR2: MGHDK, SYGVNS. Trimming stripped 4 bases from V and 6 bases from J, with 10 bases between. The CDR3 protein is CASSAGRRNSPLHF. As DNA, the CDR3 is TGTGCCAGCAGTGCAGGGAGGCGTAATTCACCCCTCCACTTT.